The 9 T cell receptor beta chains in this list originate from one sample, sequenced in a study of early T cells in non-severe SARS-CoV-2 infection. TCRdb called the 5' RACE reads again in MiXCR, with one record for every CDR3 protein. The sample lists around 62,000 distinct CDR3 sequences, around 4.6% occurring once. The sample consisted of whole blood. All receptors come from an adult who was a healthcare worker with PCR-confirmed SARS-CoV-2 infection or an uninfected control (not recorded which).

This clonotype was recorded at least ten times. This chain joins TRBV9 and TRBJ2-5; D gene unclear. This CDR3 region has 13 residues. Per germline, CDR1 SGDLS and CDR2 YYNGEE. V was shortened by 0 bases and J by 6 bases, with 9 bases between the two germline ends. In DNA form, the CDR3 reads TGTGCCAGCAGCGTAGATGGGGAAAAGACCCAGTACTTC. Protein sequence: CASSVDGEKTQYF.

This clonotype was counted at least ten times. V gene TRBV30 combines with J gene TRBJ2-1; D is ambiguous. Per germline, CDR1 GTSNPN and CDR2 SVGIG (reference sequence). The V and J ends lost 3 bases and 6 bases respectively, with 18 bases between them. The CDR3 contains 15 residues. CDR3 in amino acids: CAWRELLRPSNEQFF. CDR3 DNA sequence: TGTGCCTGGAGGGAGTTGCTCCGTCCATCCAATGAGCAGTTCTTC.

The genes are TRBV19 and TRBJ2-3; 8 bases map to TRBD1. Germline-derived CDR1 and CDR2 are LNHDA and SQIVND (reference sequence). V dropped 6 bases and J dropped 1; count of bases not matched to a gene: 0. This CDR3 has 13 residues. CDR3 sequence reads: CASRTGGTDTQYF. DNA of the CDR3: TGTGCCAGTAGGACAGGGGGCACAGATACGCAGTATTTT.

This clonotype was counted at least ten times. The genes are TRBV5-1 and TRBJ1-1; D gene ambiguous. V was pared by 1 base and J by 1 base, with 5 bases between. CDR1 is SGHRS and CDR2 is YFSETQ in the germline V gene. This CDR3 has 13 residues. CDR3 coding DNA: TGCGCCAGCAGCTTGACGCAGAACACTGAAGCTTTCTTT. This codes for CASSLTQNTEAFF.

Many counts were recorded for this clonotype. The chain couples TRBV20-1 to TRBJ1-3; TRBD1 is a possible D gene (5 bases). V shed 6 bases and J shed 0 bases, with 12 bases lying between them. This CDR3 has 14 amino acids. Germline assignment: CDR1 DFQATT and CDR2 SNEGSKA (reference sequence). The CDR3 sequence is CSAVDRASGNTIYF. In nucleotides, the CDR3 is TGCAGTGCCGTCGACAGAGCCTCTGGAAACACCATATATTTT.

This clonotype was found many times. The chain has TRBV27 and TRBJ1-2, with 7 bases identical to TRBD1. CDR3 size: 13 residues. The V gene's germline CDR1 is MNHEY and CDR2 SMNVEV (reference sequence). V dropped 7 bases and J dropped 5; count of bases not matched to a gene: 7. The CDR3 nucleotides are TGTGCCAGCATGCCGGAGGGGGCGTATGGCTACACCTTC. Encoded protein: CASMPEGAYGYTF.

This clonotype was seen many times. The chain joins TRBV24-1 to TRBJ1-1, with D uncertain. Germline lookup yields CDR1 KGHDR and CDR2 SFDVKD. The length of the CDR3 is 12 residues. V was cut by 6 bases and J by 2 bases, with 6 bases left in between. The CDR3 DNA sequence: TGTGCCACCAGTCCGGGTAACACTGAAGCTTTCTTT. Translated: CATSPGNTEAFF.

The chain employs TRBV5-1 and TRBJ1-6; D remains unclear. The CDR3 is made up of 15 amino acids. Germline lookup yields CDR1 SGHRS and CDR2 YFSETQ. The V gene lost 0 bases and the J gene lost 8 bases, with 12 bases spanning the gap. For the CDR3, the DNA is TGCGCCAGCAGCTTGGTTTGGCCGGGAGATTCACCCCTCCACTTT. This sequence encodes CASSLVWPGDSPLHF.

This clonotype was counted ten times or more. This rearrangement joins TRBV20-1 to TRBJ2-1, with 7 bases matching TRBD2. The trim removed 5 bases at V and 3 bases at J, leaving 4 bases unmatched. The germline gives CDR1 DFQATT, CDR2 SNEGSKA (reference sequence). CDR3 size: 13 residues. The CDR3 DNA reads TGCAGTGCTGAAAAGCGGGGCTACAATGAGCAGTTCTTC. This gives the protein CSAEKRGYNEQFF.